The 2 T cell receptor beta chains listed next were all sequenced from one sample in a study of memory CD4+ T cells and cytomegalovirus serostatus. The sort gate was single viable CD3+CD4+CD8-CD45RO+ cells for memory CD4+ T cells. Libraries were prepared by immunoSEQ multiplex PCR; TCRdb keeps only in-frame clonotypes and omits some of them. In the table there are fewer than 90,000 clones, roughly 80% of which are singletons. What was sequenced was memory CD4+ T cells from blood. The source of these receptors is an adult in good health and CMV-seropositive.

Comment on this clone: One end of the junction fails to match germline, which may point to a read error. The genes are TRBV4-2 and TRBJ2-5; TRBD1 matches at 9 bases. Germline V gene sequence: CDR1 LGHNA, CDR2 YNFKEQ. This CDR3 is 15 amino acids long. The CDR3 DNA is TGTGCCAGCAGCCACGGGGACAGGGAAAAAGAGATCCAGTACTTC. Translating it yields CASSHGDREKEIQYF.

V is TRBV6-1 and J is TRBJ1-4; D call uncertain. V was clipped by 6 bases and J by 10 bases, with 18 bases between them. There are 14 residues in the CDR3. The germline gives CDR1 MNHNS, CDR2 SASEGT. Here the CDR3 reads CASSRQIARAKLFF. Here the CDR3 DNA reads TGTGCCAGCAGCAGGCAGATCGCTCGAGCAAAACTGTTTTTT.